These 14 T cell receptor beta chains came from one sample sequenced in a study of T-cell reconstitution after alpha-beta-depleted transplantation in children. Unique molecular identifiers featured in how the TCRbeta library was prepared. TCRdb fed the PCR reads into MiXCR, producing one record per CDR3 protein. Among around 270,000 distinct CDR3 sequences, about 9.5% were seen once, and the ten largest hold roughly 7%. The source material was PBMCs, sampled before TCRalphabeta/CD19-depleted stem cell transplant. The receptors derive from a boy younger than two with acute myeloid leukemia, due to receive a stem cell transplant.

This clonotype occurred many times. The rearrangement links TRBV5-6 to TRBJ1-4; tentative D call: TRBD1 (5 bases). The V end was cut by 6 bases, the J end by 12 bases, with 15 bases between. Looked up from germline, CDR1 is SGHDT and CDR2 is YYEEEE. The CDR3 is 12 residues long. The CDR3 spells CASNHLSGELFF. The CDR3 DNA sequence: TGTGCCAGCAACCATCTGTCGGGGGAACTGTTTTTT.

This clonotype was observed a few times. This chain connects TRBV20-1 to TRBJ2-6; D gene ambiguous. V dropped 1 base and J dropped 0 bases, with 7 bases sitting between them. The CDR3 totals 15 residues. Germline V CDR1 and CDR2: DFQATT, SNEGSKA (reference sequence). CDR3 in DNA: TGCAGTGCTAGAGGGGCCCTCTCTGGGGCCAACGTCCTGACTTTC. This translates into CSARGALSGANVLTF.

This clonotype was seen repeatedly, ten times or more. This chain links TRBV28 with TRBJ2-5; D is perhaps TRBD2 (6 bases). Germline-derived CDR1 and CDR2 are MDHEN and SYDVKM. V was shortened by 2 bases and J by 2 bases, with 12 bases between the two germline ends. The CDR3 has 15 amino acids. As DNA, the CDR3 is TGTGCCAGCAGTTTAGGGACTCGGTTGCAAGAGACCCAGTACTTC. It translates to CASSLGTRLQETQYF.

Note on this clonotype: This clone may be a read error of a much larger clone one base away. The rearrangement uses TRBV5-1 and TRBJ2-7; either TRBD1 or TRBD2 may supply D (5 bases each). The V gene's germline CDR1 is SGHRS and CDR2 YFSETQ. This CDR3 has 16 amino acids. Trimming shortened V by 1 base and J by 2 bases, and 16 bases separated the two germline ends. CDR3 residues: CASSLWPGASTYEQYF. CDR3 coding DNA: TGCGCCAGCAGCTTGTGGCCCGGGGCTTCTACCTACGAGCAGTACTTC.

This clonotype has a handful of counts. CDR3 in DNA: TGTGCCAGCAGTTACTCGAAGAAATCGCAGTACTTC. Its protein is CASSYSKKSQYF. The chain uses TRBV6-6 and TRBJ2-7; D remains ambiguous. The ends were cut back, 0 bases at V and 9 bases at J, with 9 bases in the middle. CDR3 length: 12 residues. Looked up from germline, CDR1 is MNHNY and CDR2 is SVGAGI (reference sequence).

The table lists this clonotype with many counts. The chain uses TRBV20-1 and TRBJ2-4; D is possibly TRBD2 (6 bases). V lost 1 base and J 3 bases, leaving 7 bases between the germline ends. Germline CDR1 reads DFQATT; CDR2 reads SNEGSKA (reference sequence). This CDR3 is built from 13 residues. The CDR3 coding sequence is TGCAGTGCTAGAGCGGGAGTCAAAAACATTCAGTACTTC. Encoded protein: CSARAGVKNIQYF.

There are many counts of this clonotype. The rearrangement joins TRBV12-3 or TRBV12-4 to TRBJ1-1; 9 bases are shared with TRBD1. V was clipped by 6 bases and J by 11 bases; unmatched bases: 10. The CDR3 length is 13 residues. CDR3 sequence (DNA): TGTGCCAGCAGCCCCTCCGGGGACAGGGCGGCTTTCTTT. Its translation is CASSPSGDRAAFF.

This clonotype was seen at least ten times. The chain recombines TRBV5-1 with TRBJ2-1; TRBD1 matches at 8 bases. The ends lost 0 bases at V and 6 bases at J; junction bases unmatched: 5. The CDR3 covers 15 residues. Germline-derived CDR1 and CDR2 are SGHRS and YFSETQ. The CDR3 sequence: CASSLGQGPGNEQFF. CDR3 bases: TGCGCCAGCAGCTTGGGACAGGGGCCGGGCAATGAGCAGTTCTTC.

The sample holds many counts of this clonotype. The V gene is TRBV12-3 or TRBV12-4, the J gene TRBJ2-2, with TRBD2 matching over 10 bases. CDR3 length equals 16 residues. V lost 8 bases, J lost 0 bases, and 6 bases stayed unmatched. The CDR3 is CASRKRGGSNTGELFF. The CDR3 DNA reads TGTGCCAGCCGCAAGCGGGGGGGATCGAACACCGGGGAGCTGTTTTTT.

This clonotype has a handful of counts. This chain uses TRBV14 with TRBJ1-2, with 8 nucleotides matching TRBD1. The germline V gene encodes CDR1 SGHDN and CDR2 FVKESK. The CDR3 is 14 amino acids. V lost 6 bases and J lost 5; bases outside the gene matches: 8. This CDR3 is CASSRGTGGYGYTF. The CDR3 DNA sequence: TGTGCCAGCAGTCGAGGGACAGGAGGTTATGGCTACACCTTC.

The chain links TRBV9 to TRBJ2-7, with D unresolved. The CDR3 sequence is 13 residues long. Germline CDR1 and CDR2: SGDLS and YYNGEE. The germline V and J ends were trimmed by 1 base and 3 bases, with 8 bases remaining between them. Here the CDR3 DNA reads TGTGCCAGCAGCGTAACCCCGGGCTACGAGCAGTACTTC. It specifies CASSVTPGYEQYF.

This clonotype was found many times. The rearrangement joins TRBV3-1 to TRBJ2-2, with unresolved D. Germline V CDR1 and CDR2: LGHDT, YNNKEL (reference sequence). This CDR3 comprises 13 residues. V was trimmed by 5 bases and J by 4 bases, leaving 8 bases between them. The CDR3 DNA reads as TGTGCCAGCAGCACCCGAAGCACCGGGGAGCTGTTTTTT. It codes for CASSTRSTGELFF.

This clonotype was counted at least ten times. The J gene is TRBJ1-5, the V gene TRBV20-1; tentatively, D is TRBD1 (6 bases). Per germline, CDR1 DFQATT and CDR2 SNEGSKA (reference sequence). The CDR3 sequence is 15 residues long. Trimming cost V 3 bases and J 4 bases, with 16 bases left between them. The CDR3 reads CSASRGASGNQPQHF. CDR3 coding DNA: TGCAGTGCTAGTAGGGGGGCCTCAGGGAATCAGCCCCAGCATTTT.

The chain employs TRBV18 and TRBJ2-2; possible D gene TRBD1, 6 bases. CDR3 length: 14 amino acids. CDR1 and CDR2 (germline): KGHSH, LQKENI. Trimming shortened V by 1 base and J by 7 bases, and 10 bases separated the two germline ends. CDR3 in amino acids: CASSPRGPDGELFF. The CDR3 nucleotides are TGTGCCAGCTCACCACGGGGGCCCGACGGGGAGCTGTTTTTT.